This record concerns one TCR beta chain sequence. There is no known antigen for this receptor. Base qualities are not at hand, and no much larger clone is one base apart. From its cysteine to its phenylalanine, the CDR3 spans 15 amino acids. Only the CDR3 portion is preserved as DNA: 45 bases, with reading frame beginning at the first base. V loses 1 base, J loses 0 bases, and the germline ends lie 11 bases apart. CDR1 and CDR2 (SGHNT, YYREEE) derive from the germline V gene (reference sequence). In total, approximately 700 healthy bone marrow donors made up the cohort. Cohort members were all nominally healthy when sampled, although unrecorded immune exposures were likely present. The donor tested CMV seronegative, placing the donor among the 350 or so seronegative members of the cohort. A peripheral blood sample was collected from each donor, and TCR beta sequencing was performed on peripheral blood mononuclear cells. Genomic DNA was extracted from the blood cell samples with the Qiagen DNeasy Blood Extraction Kit.

The method behind the library was the immunoSEQ multiplex PCR assay. For the multiplex PCR, a mixture combining 60 forward primers for TCR Vbeta segments and 13 reverse primers for TCR Jbeta segments was used. Amplification of the CDR3 region of rearranged TCR beta genes was performed with a multiplex PCR assay on genomic DNA. The Illumina HiSeq System was used to sequence the amplified TCR beta libraries as 87-base-pair reads. The study's own analysis went as follows. A later analysis tallied roughly 80 million unique TCR beta chains across the 660 or so repertoires, and approximately 12 million of those chains were shared by two or more donors. Raw reads were error-corrected and collapsed into unique sequences with a nearest-neighbor algorithm that merged closely related sequences to remove PCR and sequencing errors. V, D and J gene segments were assigned by aligning CDR3 sequences to IMGT reference sequences. Each retained sequence needed at least a six-nucleotide match to both a V gene segment and a J gene segment. A rearrangement was called productive if the CDR3 had no stop codons and remained in frame with V and J, and every other rearrangement was called non-productive. Following IMGT convention, CDR3 was defined as the stretch from the second conserved V-encoded cysteine up to the conserved J-encoded phenylalanine. In an earlier analysis of 500 to 650 of the donors, sequences lacking an unambiguous match to a single V gene segment were excluded. An earlier analysis of several hundred of the donors called V segments functional above 56.7% productive rearrangements and segregating when the between-donor standard deviation exceeded 5%. To diagnose cytomegalovirus status from the catalog of TCR beta chain sequences, a statistical classification framework was built. V and J gene assignment, in a later analysis, came from comparing TCR nucleotide sequences with IMGT/GENE-DB human TR gene sequences. In a later analysis, CDR3 sequences and most-parsimonious VDJ recombination scenarios were assigned using the TCRdist pipeline. A later analysis defined each TCR beta chain by its CDR3 amino acid sequence plus V-gene family, and excluded reads lacking a unique V-gene family. As a way to deal with suspected cross-contamination and a sequencing artifact, a later analysis dropped roughly 620 nucleotide sequences that were highly shared and had low generation probability. For each public chain, a later analysis derived a clonal expansion index from normalized ranks of inferred template counts within each repertoire. Generation probabilities in a later analysis came from a VDJ recombination model fitted to out-of-frame rearrangements, and those results were checked against IGoR. In a later analysis, TCR-TCR, TCR-HLA and TCR-CMV co-occurrence was scored with hypergeometric tests, and a repertoire-size bias correction was applied to TCR pairs. To estimate false discovery rates, a later analysis permuted the HLA or CMV assignments 20 times. In a later analysis, co-occurring TCRs were grouped using DBSCAN, with TCRdist sequence similarity added in when clustering inside HLA-allele-positive subsets. Co-occurrence clustering excluded repertoires with fewer than 30,000 or more than 120,000 public chains, plus five with anomalous nucleotide sharing. The clones in this table, taken by TCRdb from immuneACCESS, are in-frame only. Not every clone is retained; where verified, under half of the shortfall comes from an unresolved V gene, and the cause of the rest is unknown. V, J and clone size were drawn from that table, and D and trimming were deduced from the DNA. Here the sample has 180,000 or so clones; just under 80% occur a single time. About 1.9% of the sample comes from the top ten.

The sample originates from a study of cytomegalovirus exposure and HLA in healthy donors (dated by TCRdb to 2017 to 2019). About the investigation overall: According to an earlier analysis of 587 of the donors, about 179 million T cells yielded roughly 110 million unique TCR beta sequences and more than 250 Gb of sequence data. Roughly five DR-DQ haplotypes were handled as single units for association and clustering because linkage in the cohort was strong. The study profiled the T cell repertoires of 500 to 800 subjects by immunosequencing and related them to cytomegalovirus serostatus. The number of donors typed differed by locus, with roughly 620-640 for A, B, C, DRB1 and DQB1, over 500 for DQA1, nearly 610 for DPA1, and under 490 for DPB1. Besides the first cohort of approximately 670 subjects, a separate validation cohort made up of 120 different subjects was used. A later genetic analysis used genome-wide SNP genotypes for about 65% of the roughly 670 donors, treating that subset as a discovery cohort. Rather than drawing on any new phenotypic data, the later analysis identified candidate immune exposures from TCR beta sequences and the way those sequences occurred across donors. An early release covering roughly 600 HLA-typed donors comprised about 290 gigabases of sequencing data and around 85 million unique TCR sequences. Every repertoire in the discovery cohort had been generated on one and the same sequencing platform. Of the roughly 400 genotyped donors, 75% to 85% were placed in the genetic ancestry cluster associated with self-reported Caucasian donors. To predict cytomegalovirus infection status, the study brought together high-throughput TCR immunosequencing, statistical association of individual TCRs with disease status, and machine learning. The aim of the study was to test whether cataloging public T cell receptors could identify signatures of past pathogen exposure. Alongside the repertoire data, information on donor age, sex, ethnicity and CMV serostatus was compiled. In an earlier analysis of over 550 of the donors, high-throughput TCR beta sequencing was used to judge whether each TCR beta V gene segment behaved as functional or pseudogenic. Both class I and class II loci were covered by HLA typing, at four-digit resolution. Across approximately 400 genotyped donors of the cohort, an average of roughly 230,000 unique TCR beta nucleotide sequences per donor were sequenced, and approximately 19% of those sequences were non-productive. A later analysis re-examined previously published TCR beta repertoires from hundreds of donors and added high-resolution HLA genotyping to investigate patterns of TCR occurrence.

Study-wide findings and limitations: Approximately 16 rarely observed V segments, including chromosome 9 orphons, were excluded from the earlier analysis of a few hundred of the donors because counts were too low. This cohort had only TCR beta chains sequenced, and the lack of alpha or paired-chain data limited which features could be detected. The sequencing pipeline was judged likely to have produced a cluster of highly shared sequence variants as a technical artifact. In a later genetic analysis, a missense DCLRE1C variant was associated with V-gene and J-gene trimming of TCR beta chains, and the association was replicated in an independent cohort. HLA typing was unavailable for some donors at each locus, so association tests used only the typed subset. Sequencing depth was assumed to be roughly uniform across donors in the presence/absence analyses, though that assumption may not hold. A total of fewer than 200 TCR beta chains were listed by the study as associated with cytomegalovirus. For the cohort, immune exposure information was limited to CMV serostatus. Correlated functional status among segregating V segments might be attributable to linkage disequilibrium, but an unknown experimental factor could not be ruled out. Cytomegalovirus status was reported to be diagnosed by the classifier with high specificity and sensitivity in both the original and validation cohorts. Most TCR sequences were seen in very few donors, while some public TCRs were found in many individuals. In a later analysis, HLA-associated TCR beta chains were found to be more clonally expanded and to have lower generation probabilities than equally common non-associated chains. Assigning TCR associations to individual alleles was difficult when HLA alleles, especially DR and DQ, strongly co-occurred. A further reported finding was that TCR beta sequences accurately predicted the HLA-A and HLA-B alleles for most subjects in the first cohort. The authors suggested that the approach could potentially be generalized to other disease states and immunological phenotypes. Most CMV-associated TCR beta chains appeared to be HLA-restricted in a later analysis, and the HLA associations seemed to be driven largely by CMV exposure. In vitro tests confirmed that a few of the cytomegalovirus-associated TCR beta chains recognize cytomegalovirus antigens. According to a later genetic analysis, donors in an Asian-associated ancestry cluster had fewer N-insertions in productive TCRs than the approximately 610-donor mean. A later analysis reported that several top co-occurrence clusters appeared linked to parvovirus B19, influenza, CMV and Epstein-Barr virus. A later analysis associated approximately 17,000 TCR beta sequences with specific HLA alleles at a false discovery rate of 0.05. According to a later analysis, TCR association rates differed among HLA loci, with DRB1 alleles showing the most associated TCRs and HLA-C alleles showing the fewest. Because the 87-base-pair reads could not distinguish some IMGT-functional V segments, including TRBV6-2 and TRBV6-3, those segments were excluded. In an earlier analysis of several hundred of the donors, most TCR beta V segments were observed in productive rearrangements about 90% or about 30% of the time, broadly matching IMGT annotations.

The V and J genes are TRBV5-4 and TRBJ2-7, with a tentative D gene TRBD2 over 6 matching bases. The sample consisted of PBMCs. The sequence derives from a woman in her thirties in good health and CMV-seronegative. Read as DNA, the sequence is TGTGCCAGCAGCTTGATCCGGGAGTCCTCCTACGAGCAGTACTTC. It is translated as CASSLIRESSYEQYF.